These T cell receptor beta chains were read from a single sample in a study of T cells expressing NK-cell markers. Each CDR3 protein gets one entry in TCRdb, which reprocessed the 5' RACE reads and gives no DNA. The sample has about 260,000 distinct CDR3 sequences, and its top ten clones hold 4% to 5%. Sequenced: blood T cells: a sorted CD56 or NKG2C T cell subset, CD4+ or CD8+ T cells, or bulk PBMC T cells (not recorded which). These receptors originate from a woman between 18 and 70 years old in good health. CDR3s include the opening cysteine and the closing phenylalanine or tryptophan.

v_gene: TRBV10-2; j_gene: TRBJ2-1; CDR3aa: CASSSPWGTMNNEQFF
v_gene: TRBV20-1; j_gene: TRBJ1-2; CDR3aa: CSARDVGTAYGYTF
v_gene: TRBV12-3/TRBV12-4; j_gene: TRBJ2-1; CDR3aa: CASSIRTGGWEQFF
v_gene: TRBV12-3/TRBV12-4; j_gene: TRBJ1-1; CDR3aa: CAITLPSLGHQAFF
v_gene: TRBV5-1; j_gene: TRBJ2-5; CDR3aa: CASTRTGDKETQYF
v_gene: TRBV28; j_gene: TRBJ2-7; CDR3aa: CASSTPGLGIWEQYF
v_gene: TRBV7-2; j_gene: TRBJ2-5; CDR3aa: CASSITGTVPKETQYF
v_gene: TRBV7-8; j_gene: TRBJ1-4; CDR3aa: CASSLAWGATNEKLFF
v_gene: TRBV20-1; j_gene: TRBJ2-4; CDR3aa: CSAGKLAGGPGAKNIQYF
v_gene: TRBV2; j_gene: TRBJ2-2; CDR3aa: CASSWANTGELFF
v_gene: TRBV6-5; j_gene: TRBJ1-2; CDR3aa: CASSYSGGWGYTF
v_gene: TRBV4-2; j_gene: TRBJ2-1; CDR3aa: CASSQVRRAYNEQFF
v_gene: TRBV7-6; j_gene: TRBJ1-1; CDR3aa: CASSLGETVNTEAFF
v_gene: TRBV15; j_gene: TRBJ2-2; CDR3aa: CATSTQDFNTGELFF
v_gene: TRBV9; j_gene: TRBJ2-1; CDR3aa: CASSPETGSSYNEQFF
v_gene: TRBV10-3; j_gene: TRBJ2-3; CDR3aa: CATRTGGPTDTQYF